This is a list of T cell receptor beta chains from one sample in a study of blood T cell repertoires in COVID-19. The method was immunoSEQ multiplex PCR; TCRdb's version includes in-frame clones alone and lacks a portion of them. The sample yields some 240,000 clones, around 80% seen once. Specimen: peripheral blood. All receptors derive from a woman between 40 and 55 years old who had recovered from COVID-19. The CDR3 runs from the conserved cysteine through the conserved F or W. The D gene is left open where the match is weak. A clone size is listed for some rows: how often the clone was seen (once, few, many), or a class if it is expanded.

.,.,TRBV7-2,TRBJ2-5,TGTGCCAGCAGCATCAGCAGGGGTGAGACCCAGTACTTC,CASSISRGETQYF
TRBD1,.,TRBV5-1,TRBJ1-4,TGCGCCAGCAGCGCACCGGACAGGGGAAATGAAAAACTGTTTTTT,CASSAPDRGNEKLFF
.,once,TRBV5-5,TRBJ1-2,TGTGCCAGCAGCTTGGCCAGAGTAGGCGGCGCTAACTATGGCTACACCTTC,CASSLARVGGANYGYTF
TRBD2,.,TRBV5-4,TRBJ2-3,TGTGCCAGCAGCTCGGGGGGCCCAGCGGGGGTCACAGATACGCAGTATTTT,CASSSGGPAGVTDTQYF
.,few,TRBV4-1,TRBJ2-7,TGCGCCAGCAGCCAAGTCCCCCAGACAGACCTCTACGAGCAGTACTTC,CASSQVPQTDLYEQYF
TRBD1,.,TRBV7-9,TRBJ1-1,TGTGCCAGCACCCTAGAGGGGGCGAACACTGAAGCTTTCTTT,CASTLEGANTEAFF
TRBD2,once,TRBV19,TRBJ2-1,TGTGCCAGTAGCACCGGACTAGGCTATTACAATGAGCAGTTCTTC,CASSTGLGYYNEQFF
.,.,TRBV3-1/TRBV3-2,TRBJ2-3,TGTGCCAGCAGCCAAGTTGTCTCAGATACGCAGTATTTT,CASSQVVSDTQYF
.,.,TRBV5-1,TRBJ1-4,TGCGCCAGCAGCTTCGGGGATGAAAAACTGTTTTTT,CASSFGDEKLFF
.,.,TRBV10-3,TRBJ1-6,TGTGCCATCAGAAGGGGATTTGATTCTAATTCACCCCTCCACTTT,CAIRRGFDSNSPLHF
.,.,TRBV5-5,TRBJ2-3,TGTGCCAGCAGCTTGGCCGTAGATACGCAGTATTTT,CASSLAVDTQYF